These 17 T cell receptor beta chains came from one sample sequenced in a study of cytomegalovirus exposure and HLA in healthy donors. It was with 60 Vbeta and 13 Jbeta primers that the PCR ran. Some clones are missing from TCRdb's copy, which holds only in-frame ones; the method was immunoSEQ multiplex PCR. The profile shows about 140,000 clones, 78% of them singletons. Sequences were obtained from PBMCs. These receptors were collected from a male donor in good health and CMV-seronegative.

The J gene is TRBJ2-1, the V gene TRBV20-1, with D unresolved. The CDR3 covers 11 residues. The V gene's germline CDR1 is DFQATT and CDR2 SNEGSKA (reference sequence). V was cut by 3 bases and J by 5 bases, with 5 bases left in between. The CDR3 region has the DNA TGCAGTGCTAGTAATCACAATGAGCAGTTCTTC. This sequence encodes CSASNHNEQFF.

This chain links TRBV6-4 with TRBJ2-1, with D perhaps TRBD1 (6 bases). Trimming removed 2 bases at V and 4 bases at J, with 15 bases between. Germline-derived CDR1 and CDR2 are MRHNA and SNTAGT. The CDR3 runs to 16 residues. The chain's CDR3 is CASSDSQGNLYNEQFF. DNA for the CDR3: TGTGCCAGCAGTGACAGCCAGGGGAATTTGTACAATGAGCAGTTCTTC.

The V call is TRBV4-1, the J call TRBJ1-3; D might be TRBD1 (5 bases). The CDR3 spans 18 residues. Germline lookup yields CDR1 MGHRA and CDR2 YSYEKL. V shed 0 bases and J shed 0 bases, with 15 bases lying between them. In DNA, the CDR3 is TGCGCCAGCAGCCAAGAGACCCGGGGACTTAGCTCTGGAAACACCATATATTTT. Encoded protein: CASSQETRGLSSGNTIYF.

This chain links TRBV5-1 with TRBJ1-3; tentatively, D is TRBD1 (6 bases). The V end lost 8 bases, the J end lost 4 bases, and 16 bases lay between the germline ends. The germline V gene encodes CDR1 SGHRS and CDR2 YFSETQ. This CDR3 is 14 amino acids long. Here the CDR3 DNA reads TGCGCCAGTCATTCAGGGGTTTCAGGAAACACCATATATTTT. Its translation is CASHSGVSGNTIYF.

The V and J genes are TRBV9 and TRBJ1-5, with a possible D match to TRBD1 (5 bases). Trimming cost V 0 bases and J 7 bases, with 14 bases left between them. The CDR3 extends over 15 amino acids. From germline, CDR1 is SGDLS and CDR2 YYNGEE. This chain's CDR3 is CASSVGAGLGQPQHF. The CDR3 nucleotides read TGTGCCAGCAGCGTAGGGGCAGGGCTAGGGCAGCCCCAGCATTTT. The whole variable domain, filled in from reference TRBV9 and TRBJ1-5, reads DSGVTQTPKHLITATGQRVTLRCSPRSGDLSVYWYQQSLDQGLQFLIQYYNGEERAKGNILERFSAQQFPDLHSELNLSSLELGDSALYFCASSVGAGLGQPQHFGDGTRLSIL.

The rearrangement joins TRBV9 to TRBJ2-5; the D gene is possibly TRBD2 (6 bases). TRBJ2-7 explains the end of the DNA better; the J call may be wrong. This CDR3 contains 13 residues. The germline V gene encodes CDR1 SGDLS and CDR2 YYNGEE. CDR3 sequence reads: CASSVADYYEQYF. CDR3 coding DNA: TGTGCCAGCAGCGTAGCGGACTACTACGAGCAGTACTTC.

The chain links TRBV27 to TRBJ1-5, with D perhaps TRBD1 (6 bases). The CDR3 totals 15 residues. Germline V lookup: CDR1 MNHEY, CDR2 SMNVEV (reference sequence). V dropped 6 bases and J dropped 0 bases, with 12 bases sitting between them. CDR3 bases: TGTGCCAGCAGGAGAGGGGGGGTTAGCAATCAGCCCCAGCATTTT. Its translation is CASRRGGVSNQPQHF.

The chain couples TRBV5-1 to TRBJ2-7; 11 nucleotides match TRBD2. The CDR3 sequence is 17 residues long. V shed 2 bases and J 2 bases; nucleotides not matched to a gene: 9. Germline V lookup: CDR1 SGHRS, CDR2 YFSETQ. The CDR3 protein is CASSLYPGTSGTYEQYF. The CDR3 bases are TGCGCCAGCAGCTTATACCCCGGGACTAGCGGTACCTACGAGCAGTACTTC.

This chain connects TRBV9 to TRBJ2-1; 9 bases agree with TRBD2. From germline, CDR1 is SGDLS and CDR2 YYNGEE. J gave up 8 bases and V 6 bases, and 12 bases lay outside the gene matches. The CDR3 runs to 15 residues. The CDR3 coding sequence is TGTGCCAGCACCAGGGGTAGCGGGAGAGGGGATGAGCAGTTCTTC. Amino acids: CASTRGSGRGDEQFF.

The CDR3 region is CASSRGSLSYEQYF. For the CDR3, the DNA is TGTGCCAGCAGCAGGGGGTCCCTCTCCTACGAGCAGTACTTC. The chain carries TRBV6-5 and TRBJ2-7; 7 positions match TRBD1. CDR1 is MNHEY and CDR2 is SVGAGI in the germline V gene. The CDR3 is made up of 14 amino acids. V shed 6 bases, J shed 0 bases, and the junction held 5 bases outside the gene matches.

This clone has just a few counts. CDR3 bases: TGTGCCAGCAGCAGGGGACTCCCTAGGACTGAAGCTTTCTTT. The encoded protein is CASSRGLPRTEAFF. The chain uses TRBV21-1 and TRBJ1-1. TRBV21-1 is marked as a pseudogene. The CDR3 has 14 residues.

The chain couples TRBV5-5 to TRBJ1-4, with D perhaps matching TRBD1 (6 bases). The CDR3 has 14 residues. The V end was cut by 1 base, the J end by 7 bases, with 11 bases between. Germline-derived CDR1 and CDR2 are SGHKS and YYEKEE (reference sequence). In DNA form, the CDR3 reads TGTGCCAGCAGCTTGTATGGGGGCCGTGAAAAACTGTTTTTT. Translation: CASSLYGGREKLFF.

The V call is TRBV15, the J call TRBJ1-1; 7 nucleotides align to TRBD1. This CDR3 is built from 13 residues. With V trimmed by 3 bases and J by 3 bases, 1 base remained unmatched. Germline V gives CDR1 LNHNV, CDR2 YYDKDF (reference sequence). The CDR3: CATSSTGDTEAFF. CDR3 coding DNA: TGTGCCACCAGCAGCACAGGGGACACTGAAGCTTTCTTT. Using reference TRBV15 and TRBJ1-1 for the parts outside the CDR3, the full variable domain is DAMVIQNPRYQVTQFGKPVTLSCSQTLNHNVMYWYQQKSSQAPKLLFHYYDKDFNNEADTPDNFQSRRPNTSFCFLDIRSPGLGDTAMYLCATSSTGDTEAFFGQGTRLTVV.

The rearrangement links TRBV5-1 to TRBJ1-2; TRBD1 matches at 8 bases. This CDR3 region has 12 residues. The J segment lost 6 bases and the V segment lost 4 bases, leaving 2 bases of the junction unmatched. Germline V gene sequence: CDR1 SGHRS, CDR2 YFSETQ. CDR3 sequence reads: CASSQTGDGYTF. Here the CDR3 DNA reads TGCGCCAGCAGCCAGACAGGGGATGGCTACACCTTC.

The gene calls are TRBV7-8 and TRBJ2-7; 8 positions match TRBD1. Germline CDR1 reads SGHVS; CDR2 reads FQNEAQ. Losses at the gene ends were 5 bases for V and 3 bases for J; bases not matched to a gene: 3. The CDR3 extends over 13 amino acids. The CDR3 sequence: CASSEDRGYEQYF. CDR3 DNA: TGTGCCAGCAGCGAAGACAGGGGCTACGAGCAGTACTTC. Looking up the rest from reference TRBV7-8 and TRBJ2-7 gives the full variable domain: GAGVSQSPRYKVAKRGQDVALRCDPISGHVSLFWYQQALGQGPEFLTYFQNEAQLDKSGLPSDRFFAERPEGSVSTLKIQRTQQEDSAVYLCASSEDRGYEQYFGPGTRLTVT.

The chain carries TRBV4-2 and TRBJ2-3, with TRBD2 matching over 8 bases. Trimming removed 5 bases from V and 4 bases from J; junction bases left unmatched: 11. The CDR3 extends over 16 amino acids. CDR1 is LGHNA and CDR2 is YNFKEQ in the germline V gene. The CDR3 loop is CASSSRGSGVADTQYF. CDR3 in DNA: TGTGCCAGCAGCTCCCGAGGTAGCGGGGTTGCAGATACGCAGTATTTT.

This clone came up a few times. This sample also contains other DNA sequences that code for the same CDR3. The J gene is TRBJ2-5, the V gene TRBV5-1; 11 bases match TRBD2. Germline trimming cut 4 bases from V and 2 bases from J; bases unmatched to any gene: 4. Germline lookup yields CDR1 SGHRS and CDR2 YFSETQ. The CDR3 length is 15 residues. CDR3 protein: CASSRGTSGQETQYF. Here the CDR3 DNA reads TGCGCCAGCAGCAGAGGGACTAGCGGACAAGAGACCCAGTACTTC.